The entry below describes one T cell receptor beta chain. Its antigen remains unidentified. Template switching added a universal primer binding site, and final cDNA carried unique molecular identifiers. TCRdb re-called the 5' RACE reads through MiXCR, storing one row per CDR3 protein. The sample includes some 1,700,000 distinct CDR3 sequences, under 35% of them seen just once. This CDR3 region has 14 residues. V shed 3 bases, J shed 4 bases, and the junction held 3 bases outside the gene matches. Germline lookup yields CDR1 DFQATT and CDR2 SNEGSKA (reference sequence). The entry originates in a study of identical twins. Study-level results: In beta out-of-frame sequences, the excess sharing between twins was weaker. Those out-of-frame alpha sequences shared by twins showed an excess of low generation probability.

The J gene is TRBJ1-6, the V gene TRBV20-1; 7 positions agree with TRBD1. The specimen sequenced was cord blood. The receptor was isolated from a newborn girl in good health. The CDR3 is CSASQTGYNSPLHF. CDR3 DNA: TGCAGTGCTAGCCAGACAGGGTATAATTCACCCCTCCACTTT.